This T cell receptor beta chain was profiled in a study of T cells in Graves' hyperthyroidism and ophthalmopathy. Study-wide points: Ophthalmopathy cases were set apart from stable hyperthyroidism by a 13 V-J model.

The patients, who ranged from 18 to 65 in age, presented with newly diagnosed hyperthyroidism lasting under 2 months. Thyroid ultrasound, orbital computed tomography, clinical symptoms, and serum thyroxine and TRAb underpinned diagnoses. Isolation of PBMCs was performed on about 10 ml fresh peripheral blood. With 0 bases clipped from V and 6 bases from J, the junction kept 6 bases outside the gene matches. The CDR3 extends over 16 amino acids. CDR1 is LNHDA, CDR2 SQIVND, per germline (reference sequence). What was amplified from RNA transcripts were TCR beta CDR3 regions. An initial round of RT-PCR targeting the TCR CDR3 relied on the HTBI primer set. TCRdb reanalysed the multiplex PCR reads using MiXCR and keeps one entry per CDR3 protein. The data contain about 360,000 distinct CDR3 sequences, about 13% of them singletons. On this clonotype: As yet, its antigen is unknown.

This sequence was found in a woman between 18 and 30 years old with Graves' hyperthyroidism. The V call is TRBV19, the J call TRBJ1-1, with 11 nucleotides matching TRBD1. The sequencing input was blood. This CDR3 reads CASSIEGTGGRAEAFF. DNA for the CDR3: TGTGCCAGTAGTATAGAGGGGACAGGGGGTCGCGCTGAAGCTTTCTTT. The variable domain in full, with the rest retrieved from reference TRBV19 and TRBJ1-1, is DGGITQSPKYLFRKEGQNVTLSCEQNLNHDAMYWYRQDPGQGLRLIYYSQIVNDFQKGDIAEGYSVSREKKESFPLTVTSAQKNPTAFYLCASSIEGTGGRAEAFFGQGTRLTVV.